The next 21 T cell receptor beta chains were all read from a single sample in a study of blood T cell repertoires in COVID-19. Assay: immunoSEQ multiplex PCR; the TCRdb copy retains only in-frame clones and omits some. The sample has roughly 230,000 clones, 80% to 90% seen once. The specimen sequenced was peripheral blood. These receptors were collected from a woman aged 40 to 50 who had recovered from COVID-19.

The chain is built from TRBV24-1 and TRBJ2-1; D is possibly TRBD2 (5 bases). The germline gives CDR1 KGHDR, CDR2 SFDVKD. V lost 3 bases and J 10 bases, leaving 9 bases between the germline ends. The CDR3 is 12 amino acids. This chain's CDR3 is CATSDDKREQFF. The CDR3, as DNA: TGTGCCACCAGTGATGACAAGCGGGAGCAGTTCTTC.

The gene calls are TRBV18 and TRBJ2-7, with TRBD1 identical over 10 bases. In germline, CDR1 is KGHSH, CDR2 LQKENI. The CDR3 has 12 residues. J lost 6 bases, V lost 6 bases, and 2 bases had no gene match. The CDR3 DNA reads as TGTGCCAGCTCCCGGACAGGGGGCGAGCAGTACGTC. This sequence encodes CASSRTGGEQYV.

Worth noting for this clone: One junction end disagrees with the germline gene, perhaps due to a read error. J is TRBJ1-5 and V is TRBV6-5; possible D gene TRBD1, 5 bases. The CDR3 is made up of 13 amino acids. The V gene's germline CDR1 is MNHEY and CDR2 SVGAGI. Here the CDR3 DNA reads TGTGCCAGCAGATACTTAGGGGTCCAGCCCCAGCATTTT. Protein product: CASRYLGVQPQHF.

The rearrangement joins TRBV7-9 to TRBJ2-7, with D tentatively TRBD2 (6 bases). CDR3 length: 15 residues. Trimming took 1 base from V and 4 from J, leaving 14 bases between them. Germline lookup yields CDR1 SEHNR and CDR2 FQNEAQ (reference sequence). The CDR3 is CASSLGMGGVYEQYF. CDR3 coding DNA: TGTGCCAGCAGCTTAGGGATGGGGGGTGTTTACGAGCAGTACTTC.

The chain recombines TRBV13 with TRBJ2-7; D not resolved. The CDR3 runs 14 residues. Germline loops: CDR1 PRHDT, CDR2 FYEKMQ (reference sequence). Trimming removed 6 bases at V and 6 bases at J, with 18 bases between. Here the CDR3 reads CASSRLSVPTEQYV. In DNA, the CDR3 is TGTGCCAGCAGTCGGTTGAGCGTTCCCACCGAGCAGTACGTC.

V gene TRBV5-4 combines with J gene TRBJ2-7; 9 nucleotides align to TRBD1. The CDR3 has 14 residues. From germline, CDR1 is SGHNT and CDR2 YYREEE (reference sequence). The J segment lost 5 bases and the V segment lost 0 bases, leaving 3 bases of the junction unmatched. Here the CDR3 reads CASSLVDRGNEQYF. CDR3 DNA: TGTGCCAGCAGCTTGGTGGACAGGGGAAACGAGCAGTACTTC.

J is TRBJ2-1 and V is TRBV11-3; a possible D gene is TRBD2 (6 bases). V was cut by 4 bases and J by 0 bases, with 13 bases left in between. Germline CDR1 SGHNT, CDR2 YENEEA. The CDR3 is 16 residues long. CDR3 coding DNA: TGTGCCAGCAGCTCCCGCGGAGGGAGCTCCTACAATGAGCAGTTCTTC. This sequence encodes CASSSRGGSSYNEQFF.

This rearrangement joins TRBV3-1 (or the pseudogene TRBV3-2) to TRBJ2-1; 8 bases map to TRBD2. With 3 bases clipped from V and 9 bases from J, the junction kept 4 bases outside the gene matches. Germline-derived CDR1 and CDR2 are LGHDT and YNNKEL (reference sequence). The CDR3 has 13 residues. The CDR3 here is CASSQREDGEQFF. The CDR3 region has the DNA TGTGCCAGCAGCCAGCGGGAGGACGGTGAGCAGTTCTTC.

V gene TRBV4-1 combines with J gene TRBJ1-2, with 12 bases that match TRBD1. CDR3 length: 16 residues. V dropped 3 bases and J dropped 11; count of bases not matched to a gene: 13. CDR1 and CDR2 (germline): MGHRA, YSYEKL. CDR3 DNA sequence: TGCGCCAGCAGCCACTACCCCCGGGACAGGGGGCAAGAGTACACCTTC. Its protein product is CASSHYPRDRGQEYTF.

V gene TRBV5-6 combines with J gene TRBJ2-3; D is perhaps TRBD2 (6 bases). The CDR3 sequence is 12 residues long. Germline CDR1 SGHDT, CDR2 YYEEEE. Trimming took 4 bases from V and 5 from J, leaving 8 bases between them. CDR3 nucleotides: TGTGCCAGCAGCGGGCGGGAAGATACGCAGTATTTT. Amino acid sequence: CASSGREDTQYF.

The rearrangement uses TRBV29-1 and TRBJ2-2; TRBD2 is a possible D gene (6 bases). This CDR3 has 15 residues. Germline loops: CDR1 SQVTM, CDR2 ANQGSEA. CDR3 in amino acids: CSGRAGRLGTGELFF. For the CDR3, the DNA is TGCAGTGGGCGGGCAGGGAGGTTGGGTACCGGGGAGCTGTTTTTT.

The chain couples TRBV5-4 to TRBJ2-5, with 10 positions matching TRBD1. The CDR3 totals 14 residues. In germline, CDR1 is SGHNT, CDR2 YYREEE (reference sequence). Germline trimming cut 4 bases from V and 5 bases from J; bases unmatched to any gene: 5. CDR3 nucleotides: TGTGCCAGCAGCGCGGGACAGGGGAGGGAGACCCAGTACTTC. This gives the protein CASSAGQGRETQYF.

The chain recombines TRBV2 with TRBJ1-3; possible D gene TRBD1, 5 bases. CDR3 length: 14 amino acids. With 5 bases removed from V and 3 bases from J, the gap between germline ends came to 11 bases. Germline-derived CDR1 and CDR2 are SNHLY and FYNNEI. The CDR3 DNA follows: TGTGCCAGCAGTCCGGGACTTGTTGGAAACACCATATATTTT. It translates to CASSPGLVGNTIYF.

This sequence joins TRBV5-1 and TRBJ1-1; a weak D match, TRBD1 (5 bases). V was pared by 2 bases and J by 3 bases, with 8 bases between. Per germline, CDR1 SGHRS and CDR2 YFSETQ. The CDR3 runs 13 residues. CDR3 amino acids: CASSFQGDTEAFF. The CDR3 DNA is TGCGCCAGCAGCTTTCAGGGTGACACTGAAGCTTTCTTT.

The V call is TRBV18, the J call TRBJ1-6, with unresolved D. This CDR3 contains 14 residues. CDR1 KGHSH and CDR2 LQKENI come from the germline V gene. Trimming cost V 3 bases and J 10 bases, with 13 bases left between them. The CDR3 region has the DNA TGTGCCAGCTCACCGGCAGGTCTATACTCACCCCTCCACTTT. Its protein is CASSPAGLYSPLHF.

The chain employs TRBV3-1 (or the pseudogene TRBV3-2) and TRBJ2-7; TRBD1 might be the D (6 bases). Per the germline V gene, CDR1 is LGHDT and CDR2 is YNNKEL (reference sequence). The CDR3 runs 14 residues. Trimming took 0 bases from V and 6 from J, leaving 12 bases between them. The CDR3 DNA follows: TGTGCCAGCAGCCAAGAGTCCAGGGGAATCGAGCAGTACGTC. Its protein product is CASSQESRGIEQYV.

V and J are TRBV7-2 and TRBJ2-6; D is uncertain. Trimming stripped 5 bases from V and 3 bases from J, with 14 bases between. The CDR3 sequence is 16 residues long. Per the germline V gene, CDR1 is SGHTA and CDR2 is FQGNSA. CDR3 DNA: TGTGCCAGCAGCCCAACCCTAGAGTATGGGGCCAACGTCCTGACTTTC. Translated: CASSPTLEYGANVLTF.

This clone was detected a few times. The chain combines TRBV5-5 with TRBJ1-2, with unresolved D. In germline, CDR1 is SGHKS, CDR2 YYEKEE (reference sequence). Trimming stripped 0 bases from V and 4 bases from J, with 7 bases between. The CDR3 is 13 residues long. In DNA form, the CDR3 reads TGTGCCAGCAGCTTGGCCACAAGCTATGGCTACACCTTC. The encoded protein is CASSLATSYGYTF. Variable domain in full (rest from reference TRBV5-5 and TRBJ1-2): DAGVTQSPTHLIKTRGQQVTLRCSPISGHKSVSWYQQVLGQGPQFIFQYYEKEERGRGNFPDRFSARQFPNYSSELNVNALLLGDSALYLCASSLATSYGYTFGSGTRLTVV.

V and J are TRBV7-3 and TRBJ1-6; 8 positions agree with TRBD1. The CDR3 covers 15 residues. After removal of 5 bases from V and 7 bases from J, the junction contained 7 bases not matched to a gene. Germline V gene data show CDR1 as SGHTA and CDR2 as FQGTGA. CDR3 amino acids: CASSAGQGQNSPLHF. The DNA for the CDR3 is TGTGCCAGCAGCGCAGGACAGGGACAGAATTCACCCCTCCACTTT.

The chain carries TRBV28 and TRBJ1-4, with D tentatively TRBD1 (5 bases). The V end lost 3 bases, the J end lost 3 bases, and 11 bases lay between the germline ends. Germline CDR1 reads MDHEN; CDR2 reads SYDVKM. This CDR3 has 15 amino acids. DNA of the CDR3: TGTGCCAGCAGTTTTTCGACAGCTTCTAATGAAAAACTGTTTTTT. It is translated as CASSFSTASNEKLFF. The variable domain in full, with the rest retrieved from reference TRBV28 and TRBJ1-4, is DVKVTQSSRYLVKRTGEKVFLECVQDMDHENMFWYRQDPGLGLRLIYFSYDVKMKEKGDIPEGYSVSREKKERFSLILESASTNQTSMYLCASSFSTASNEKLFFGSGTQLSVL.

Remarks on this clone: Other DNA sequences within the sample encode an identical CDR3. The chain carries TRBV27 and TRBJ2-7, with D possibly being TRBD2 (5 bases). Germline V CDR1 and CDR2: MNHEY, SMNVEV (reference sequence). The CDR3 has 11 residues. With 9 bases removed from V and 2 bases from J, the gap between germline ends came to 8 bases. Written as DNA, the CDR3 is TGTGCCAGTCGGGATACCTACGAGCAGTACTTC. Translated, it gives CASRDTYEQYF.